The TCR beta chain under discussion was sequenced for a study of T cells in Graves' hyperthyroidism and ophthalmopathy. In this sample, this clonotype turned up many times. Researchers took RNA transcripts and amplified the TCR beta CDR3 regions from them. Using the HTBI primer set, a first-round RT-PCR was run on the TCR CDR3. Via MiXCR, TCRdb re-called the multiplex PCR reads, giving one row per CDR3 protein. The sample contains roughly 570,000 distinct CDR3 sequences, roughly 14% of which appear only once. Germline values: CDR1 MNHEY, CDR2 SMNVEV (reference sequence). This CDR3 is 16 amino acids long. V lost 5 bases, J lost 2 bases, and 7 bases stayed unmatched.

This sequence was found in a woman in her twenties or thirties with Graves' hyperthyroidism. The sequencing sample was made of blood. The chain is built from TRBV27 and TRBJ2-3; 10 positions agree with TRBD2. CDR3 sequence: CASSRGTSEFTDTQYF. The CDR3 nucleotides are TGTGCCAGCAGTCGCGGGACTAGCGAATTCACAGATACGCAGTATTTT.